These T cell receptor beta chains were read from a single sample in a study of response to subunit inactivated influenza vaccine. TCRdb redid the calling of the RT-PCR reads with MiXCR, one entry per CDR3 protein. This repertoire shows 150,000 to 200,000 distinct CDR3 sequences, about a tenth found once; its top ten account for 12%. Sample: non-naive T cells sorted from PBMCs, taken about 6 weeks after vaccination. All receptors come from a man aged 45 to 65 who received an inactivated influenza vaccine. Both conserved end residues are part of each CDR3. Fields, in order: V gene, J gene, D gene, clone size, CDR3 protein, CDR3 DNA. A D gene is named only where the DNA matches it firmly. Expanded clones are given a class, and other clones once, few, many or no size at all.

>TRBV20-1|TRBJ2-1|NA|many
CSARGVNSYNEQFF
TGCAGTGCCAGAGGGGTAAACTCCTACAATGAGCAGTTCTTC
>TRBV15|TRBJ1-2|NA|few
CATSRDPTANYGYTF
TGTGCCACCAGCAGAGATCCCACGGCTAACTATGGCTACACCTTC
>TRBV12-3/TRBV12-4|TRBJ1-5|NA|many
CASSLGDTYSNQPQHF
TGTGCCAGCAGTTTAGGGGACACCTATAGCAATCAGCCCCAGCATTTT
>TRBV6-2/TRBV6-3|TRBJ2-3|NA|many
CASSYSDTQYF
TGTGCCAGCAGTTACTCGGATACGCAGTATTTT
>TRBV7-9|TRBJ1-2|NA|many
CASGRAGTYGYTF
TGTGCCAGCGGCCGAGCCGGGACCTATGGCTACACCTTC
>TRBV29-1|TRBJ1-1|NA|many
CSAGHPAGIHTEAFF
TGCAGCGCTGGCCACCCCGCCGGGATCCATACTGAAGCTTTCTTT
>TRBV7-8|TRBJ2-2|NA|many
CASSLFSGVSTGELFF
TGTGCCAGCAGCCTCTTCTCGGGGGTTTCGACCGGGGAGCTGTTTTTT
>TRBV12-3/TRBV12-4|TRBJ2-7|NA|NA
CASSTSREQYF
TGTGCCAGCAGTACCTCCCGCGAGCAGTACTTC
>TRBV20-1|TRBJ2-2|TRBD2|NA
CSASTSGILGTGELFF
TGCAGTGCTAGTACTAGCGGGATCCTCGGTACCGGGGAGCTGTTTTTT
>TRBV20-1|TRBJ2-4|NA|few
CSAPRRELVHIQYF
TGCAGTGCCCCGCGTAGGGAGTTGGTGCACATTCAGTACTTC
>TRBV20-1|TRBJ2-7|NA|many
CSGWRAGNEQYF
TGCAGTGGATGGAGGGCCGGCAACGAGCAGTACTTC
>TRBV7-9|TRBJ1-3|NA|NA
CASSLFQGQSGNTIYF
TGTGCCAGCAGCTTATTTCAGGGCCAATCTGGAAACACCATATATTTT
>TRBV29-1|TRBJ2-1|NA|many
CSVGENNEQFF
TGCAGCGTTGGGGAGAACAATGAGCAGTTCTTC
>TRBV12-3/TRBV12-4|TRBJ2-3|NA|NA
CASSYDSDTQYF
TGTGCCAGCAGTTACGACTCCGATACGCAGTATTTT
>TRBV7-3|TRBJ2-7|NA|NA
CASSETGLSYEQYF
TGTGCCAGCAGCGAAACGGGACTCTCCTACGAGCAGTACTTC
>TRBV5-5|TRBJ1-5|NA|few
CASSLTEPNQPQHF
TGTGCCAGCAGCTTGACGGAACCCAATCAGCCCCAGCATTTT
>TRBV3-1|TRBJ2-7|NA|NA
CASSQGAAVYEQYF
TGTGCCAGCAGCCAAGGGGCGGCAGTTTACGAGCAGTACTTC
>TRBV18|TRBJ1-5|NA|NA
CASSPQGFDQPQHF
TGTGCCAGCTCACCACAAGGGTTTGATCAGCCCCAGCATTTT
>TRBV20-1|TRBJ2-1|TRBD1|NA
CSATSRQGHYNEQFF
TGCAGTGCTACCTCCAGACAGGGGCACTACAATGAGCAGTTCTTC
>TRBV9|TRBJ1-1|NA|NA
CASSVAPDRQAFF
TGTGCCAGCAGCGTAGCGCCGGACCGGCAAGCTTTCTTT
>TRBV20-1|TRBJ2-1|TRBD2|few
CSAPPQRGVYEQFF
TGCAGTGCCCCCCCCCAGCGGGGGGTTTATGAGCAGTTCTTC
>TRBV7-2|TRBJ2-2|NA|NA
CASSPSRANTGELFF
TGTGCCAGCAGCCCCTCGAGAGCGAACACCGGGGAGCTGTTTTTT
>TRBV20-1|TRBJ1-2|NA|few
CSAPRRDNYGYTF
TGCAGTGCTCCCCGGCGCGATAACTATGGCTACACCTTC
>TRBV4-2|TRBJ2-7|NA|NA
CASSPPGRAYEQYF
TGTGCCAGCAGCCCTCCCGGGAGAGCCTACGAGCAGTACTTC
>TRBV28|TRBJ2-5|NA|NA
CASSLGTFVETQYF
TGTGCCAGCAGCCTCGGGACGTTCGTCGAGACCCAGTACTTC
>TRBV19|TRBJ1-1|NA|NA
CASSIGGTMNTEAFF
TGTGCCAGTAGTATCGGAGGCACAATGAACACTGAAGCTTTCTTT
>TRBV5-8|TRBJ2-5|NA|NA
CASSNTGFRETQYF
TGTGCCAGCAGCAACACAGGGTTCCGAGAGACCCAGTACTTC
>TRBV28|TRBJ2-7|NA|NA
CASSPLDSYEQYF
TGTGCCAGCAGTCCATTAGACTCCTACGAGCAGTACTTC
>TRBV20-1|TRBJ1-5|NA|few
CSARGQSQAQPQHF
TGCAGTGCTCGTGGACAGAGTCAGGCTCAGCCCCAGCATTTT
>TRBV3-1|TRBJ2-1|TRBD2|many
CASSPTSGGYDEQFF
TGTGCCAGCAGTCCCACTAGCGGGGGTTACGATGAGCAGTTCTTC
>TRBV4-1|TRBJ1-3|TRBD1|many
CASSRTGQDSGNTIYF
TGCGCCAGCAGCCGGACTGGACAGGACTCTGGAAACACCATATATTTT
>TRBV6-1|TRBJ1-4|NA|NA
CASSEVSGSEKLFF
TGTGCCAGCAGTGAAGTTTCAGGCAGTGAAAAACTGTTTTTT
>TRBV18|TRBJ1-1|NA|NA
CASSPPAGTEAFF
TGTGCCAGCTCACCACCGGCCGGGACTGAAGCTTTCTTT
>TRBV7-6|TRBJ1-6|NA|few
CASTPIGQGNSPLHF
TGTGCCAGCACCCCAATAGGTCAGGGGAATTCACCCCTCCACTTT
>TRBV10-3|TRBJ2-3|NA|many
CAMKQGTRDSAQYF
TGTGCCATGAAACAGGGGACTAGGGATTCGGCGCAGTATTTT
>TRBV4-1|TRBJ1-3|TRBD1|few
CASSHPDRGGNTIYF
TGCGCCAGCAGCCATCCGGACAGGGGTGGAAACACCATATATTTT
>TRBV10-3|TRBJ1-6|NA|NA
CAITAGTDNSPLHF
TGTGCCATCACTGCCGGGACGGATAATTCACCCCTCCACTTT
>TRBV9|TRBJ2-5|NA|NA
CASSVDLGETQYF
TGTGCCAGCAGCGTAGATCTTGGGGAGACCCAGTACTTC
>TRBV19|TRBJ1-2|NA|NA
CASRHPGIGYGYTF
TGTGCCAGTAGACACCCGGGGATAGGATATGGCTACACCTTC
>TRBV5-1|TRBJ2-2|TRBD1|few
CASSLGDRGITGELFF
TGCGCCAGCAGCTTGGGGGACAGGGGTATCACCGGGGAGCTGTTTTTT
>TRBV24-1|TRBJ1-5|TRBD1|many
CATSEGQGQGFWKPQHF
TGTGCCACCAGTGAGGGCCAGGGACAGGGGTTCTGGAAGCCCCAGCATTTT
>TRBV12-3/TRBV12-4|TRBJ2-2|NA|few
CASSTNQGNTGELFF
TGTGCCAGCAGCACCAACCAGGGCAACACCGGGGAGCTGTTTTTT
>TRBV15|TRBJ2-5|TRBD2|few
CATSRAPSGTSGQETQYF
TGTGCCACCAGCAGAGCCCCTTCCGGGACTAGCGGGCAAGAGACCCAGTACTTC
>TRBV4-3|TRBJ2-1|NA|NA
CASSQVGGKSYNEQFF
TGCGCCAGCAGCCAAGTAGGAGGGAAATCCTACAATGAGCAGTTCTTC
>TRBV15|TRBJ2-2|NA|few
CATSIKDSTGELFF
TGTGCCACCAGCATAAAGGACAGCACCGGGGAGCTGTTTTTT
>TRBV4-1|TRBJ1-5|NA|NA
CASSQGGPRWPQHF
TGCGCCAGCAGCCAAGGAGGGCCTAGGTGGCCCCAGCATTTT
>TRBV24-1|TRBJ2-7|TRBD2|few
CATSDLHCTSGSITSYEQYF
TGTGCCACCAGTGATTTGCATTGTACTAGCGGGTCCATTACCTCATACGAGCAGTACTTC
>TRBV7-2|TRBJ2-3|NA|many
CASNVGAPTQYF
TGTGCCAGCAACGTGGGGGCCCCCACGCAGTATTTT
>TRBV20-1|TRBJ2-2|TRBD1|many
CSATTGTGGLLGELFF
TGCAGTGCGACAACCGGGACAGGGGGTTTGTTGGGGGAGCTGTTTTTT
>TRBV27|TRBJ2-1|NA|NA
CASSPTTYSYNEQFF
TGTGCCAGCAGCCCAACTACTTACTCCTACAATGAGCAGTTCTTC
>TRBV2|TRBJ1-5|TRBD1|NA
CASSEWDRGGQPQHF
TGTGCCAGCAGTGAATGGGACAGGGGAGGGCAGCCCCAGCATTTT
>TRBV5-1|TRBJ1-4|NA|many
CASSPGSATNEKLFF
TGCGCCAGCAGCCCAGGGTCCGCAACTAATGAAAAACTGTTTTTT
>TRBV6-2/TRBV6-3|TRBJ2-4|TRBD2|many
CASSYQRTSGRAGAKNIQYF
TGTGCCAGCAGTTACCAAAGGACTAGCGGGAGGGCCGGAGCCAAAAACATTCAGTACTTC
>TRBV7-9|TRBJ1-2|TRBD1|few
CASSPGGAHGYTF
TGTGCCAGCAGCCCAGGGGGGGCGCATGGCTACACCTTC
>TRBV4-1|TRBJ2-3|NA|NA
CASSWRTTDTQYF
TGCGCCAGCAGCTGGCGTACGACAGATACGCAGTATTTT
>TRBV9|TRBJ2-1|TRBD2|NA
CASSVAGTSGRYEQFF
TGTGCCAGCAGCGTAGCTGGGACTAGCGGGAGGTATGAGCAGTTCTTC